What follows are 8 T cell receptor beta chains derived from one specimen sequenced in a study of CD8+CD57+ T cells in acquired aplastic anemia. Researchers used genomic DNA as the template to profile TCR beta VDJ and CDR3. From the reads, TCRdb called clonotypes with MiXCR, one entry per CDR3 protein. In the table there are more than 150,000 distinct CDR3 sequences, about 47% of which are singletons. Sequencing was carried out using sorted CD4+, CD8+, or CD8+CD57+ T cells (not recorded which) from PBMCs. All receptors come from a human donor in good health.

This clonotype was counted a single time. This chain links TRBV5-1 with TRBJ2-7, with D possibly being TRBD1 or TRBD2 (6 bases each). Germline V lookup: CDR1 SGHRS, CDR2 YFSETQ. Trimming cost V 2 bases and J 6 bases, with 12 bases left between them. CDR3 length equals 13 residues. This CDR3 reads CASSLNEGGEQYF. DNA of the CDR3: TGCGCCAGCAGCTTAAATGAGGGGGGCGAGCAGTACTTC.

The chain employs TRBV2 and TRBJ1-5; D uncertain. CDR1 SNHLY and CDR2 FYNNEI come from the germline V gene. Trimming took 7 bases from V and 6 from J, leaving 10 bases between them. CDR3 length equals 12 residues. CDR3 in amino acids: CASNEVGQPQHF. The CDR3 DNA reads TGTGCCAGCAACGAAGTCGGTCAGCCCCAGCATTTT.

This clonotype has at least ten counts. The genes are TRBV7-2 and TRBJ2-5; D is undetermined. There are 13 residues in the CDR3. Looked up from germline, CDR1 is SGHTA and CDR2 is FQGNSA. The germline V and J ends were trimmed by 5 bases and 4 bases, with 11 bases remaining between them. DNA of the CDR3: TGTGCCAGCAGCCCCCAGATTTTAGAGACCCAGTACTTC. As protein: CASSPQILETQYF.

This clonotype was detected a few times. The chain joins TRBV7-6 to TRBJ2-7; D might be TRBD1 (5 bases). V was shortened by 5 bases and J by 4 bases, with 12 bases between the two germline ends. This CDR3 comprises 13 residues. Per germline, CDR1 SGHVS and CDR2 FNYEAQ. This chain's CDR3 is CASSTLTGYEQYF. The CDR3, as DNA: TGTGCCAGCAGCACCCTCACAGGTTACGAGCAGTACTTC.

This clonotype appeared a few times. CDR3 residues: CASSLARVNTEAFF. The DNA of the CDR3 is TGTGCCAGCAGCTTGGCGCGTGTGAACACTGAAGCTTTCTTT. This chain joins TRBV27 and TRBJ1-1; D call uncertain. Trimming took 6 bases from V and 0 from J, leaving 11 bases between them. The CDR3 length is 14 residues. CDR1 MNHEY and CDR2 SMNVEV come from the germline V gene (reference sequence).

A remark on this clonotype: Given a much more abundant clone one base away, this may be a read error. This chain connects TRBV11-2 to TRBJ2-1; 11 bases are shared with TRBD2. V lost 3 bases to trimming and J lost 9 bases; unmatched junction nucleotides: 10. Germline CDR1 is SGHAT and CDR2 is FQNNGV. There are 16 residues in the CDR3. Here the CDR3 reads CASSLLLAGARGEQFF. The CDR3, as DNA: TGTGCCAGCAGCTTGCTACTAGCGGGAGCAAGGGGTGAGCAGTTCTTC. The full variable domain, rest sourced from reference TRBV11-2 and TRBJ2-1, is EAGVAQSPRYKIIEKRQSVAFWCNPISGHATLYWYQQILGQGPKLLIQFQNNGVVDDSQLPKDRFSAERLKGVDSTLKIQPAKLEDSAVYLCASSLLLAGARGEQFFGPGTRLTVL.

This clonotype was detected many times. The chain employs TRBV2 and TRBJ2-5; 7 positions match TRBD1. Germline CDR1 is SNHLY and CDR2 is FYNNEI. This CDR3 has 14 amino acids. V shed 6 bases, J shed 1 base, and the junction held 5 bases outside the gene matches. The CDR3 nucleotides read TGTGCCAGCAGGAGGGGGCAGGCCCAAGAGACCCAGTACTTC. It codes for CASRRGQAQETQYF.

This clonotype was seen many times. V is TRBV11-1 and J is TRBJ2-7, with no clear D. V was shortened by 3 bases and J by 0 bases, with 30 bases between the two germline ends. The CDR3 extends over 21 amino acids. Germline-derived CDR1 and CDR2 are SGHAT and FQDESV (reference sequence). CDR3 DNA sequence: TGTGCCAGCAGCTTTTCGAGTCTGCGTGTGAAAGACTCCCTCCACTCCTACGAGCAGTACTTC. Residues: CASSFSSLRVKDSLHSYEQYF. The full variable domain, its missing parts supplied by reference TRBV11-1 and TRBJ2-7, is EAEVAQSPRYKITEKSQAVAFWCDPISGHATLYWYRQILGQGPELLVQFQDESVVDDSQLPKDRFSAERLKGVDSTLKIQPAELGDSAMYLCASSFSSLRVKDSLHSYEQYFGPGTRLTVT.